This is a list of T cell receptor beta chains from one sample in a study of T cell responses to AZD1222 COVID-19 vaccine. The method was immunoSEQ multiplex PCR; TCRdb's version includes in-frame clones alone and lacks a portion of them. Among roughly 140,000 clones, more than 75% were seen once, and the ten largest hold 5%. The source material was peripheral blood, sampled on day 0 of AZD1222 vaccination. These TCRs come from an adult in good health. CDR3s include the opening cysteine and the closing phenylalanine or tryptophan. The D gene is left open where the match is weak. Clone size appears in some rows only: once, few, many, or a class for an expanded clone.

clone_size j_call d_call v_call cdr3_nt cdr3_aa
few TRBJ2-5 TRBD2 TRBV10-1 TGCGCCAGCAGTGATGGCGGGAGGGCAGAGACCCAGTACTTC CASSDGGRAETQYF
NA TRBJ2-2 NA TRBV5-5 TGTGCCAGCAGCTTGGGGCCGACACCTAACACCGGGGAGCTGTTTTTT CASSLGPTPNTGELFF
once TRBJ1-5 TRBD1 TRBV28 TGTGCCAGCAGTTTAAGGGGGCAGGGTAAACAGCCCCAGCATTTT CASSLRGQGKQPQHF
NA TRBJ1-1 NA TRBV30 TGTGCCTGGGAGGTTGGGGTTAAGGATGAAGCTTTCTTT CAWEVGVKDEAFF
NA TRBJ2-5 TRBD2 TRBV5-5 TGTGCCAGCAGCTCGGGGACTAGCCCCCAAGAGACCCAGTACTTC CASSSGTSPQETQYF
NA TRBJ2-7 NA TRBV9 TGTGCCAGCAGCGTGGGGGGAGGTTCGAACGAGCAGTACTTC CASSVGGGSNEQYF
NA TRBJ1-2 NA TRBV27 TGTGCCAGCAGTCTTGGCCGGACAGTCTATGGCTACACCTTC CASSLGRTVYGYTF
NA TRBJ1-3 NA TRBV5-1 TGCGCCAGCAGCTCCCACGGAGTACTGGGTGGAAACACCATATATTTT CASSSHGVLGGNTIYF
NA TRBJ2-1 NA TRBV5-1 TGCGCCAGCAGCTTGGCTGGGCCTTCCTACAATGAGCAGTTCTTC CASSLAGPSYNEQFF
NA TRBJ1-3 NA TRBV7-2 TGTGCCAGCAGCCGGGGGCCTGGAAACACCATATATTTT CASSRGPGNTIYF
once TRBJ1-2 NA TRBV14 TGTGCCAGCAGCCAAGGGCAGCACTATGGCTACACCTTC CASSQGQHYGYTF
NA TRBJ2-7 TRBD2 TRBV27 TGTGCCAGCAGTTCCTTACTAGCGAAATACGAGCAGTACTTC CASSSLLAKYEQYF
NA TRBJ1-2 TRBD1 TRBV19 TGTGCCAGTACCCTTATGGAGGGGGCAGGGAATGGCTACACCTTC CASTLMEGAGNGYTF
once TRBJ2-3 NA TRBV7-3 TGTGCCAGCAGTGCTAGCTACTTGAGCACAGATACGCAGTATTTT CASSASYLSTDTQYF
NA TRBJ1-2 TRBD1 TRBV27 TGTGCCAGCAGTGCAGCAGGGGGCGCTTATGGCTACACCTTC CASSAAGGAYGYTF
NA TRBJ2-3 TRBD2 TRBV27 TGTGCCAGCAGTTGGAGACTAGCGGCTAGCACAGATACGCAGTATTTT CASSWRLAASTDTQYF
NA TRBJ2-1 TRBD2 TRBV19 TGTGCCAGTACGGGACTAGCGGGGACCAGGACCGGTGAGCAGTTCTTC CASTGLAGTRTGEQFF
NA TRBJ2-7 TRBD1 TRBV11-2 TGTGCCAGCAGCTTAATGCAGGGGGTCTACGAGCAGTACTTC CASSLMQGVYEQYF
NA TRBJ2-1 TRBD2 TRBV13 TGTGCCAGCAGCGCGGCGAGCGGGACTTACTACAATGAGCAGTTCTTC CASSAASGTYYNEQFF
NA TRBJ2-7 NA TRBV5-1 TGCGCCAGCAGCTTAGATCAGGGAACCTACGAGCAGTACTTC CASSLDQGTYEQYF
NA TRBJ2-3 NA TRBV7-2 TGTGCCAGCAGCGCTCCCCCGAGGGGTACGCAGTATTTT CASSAPPRGTQYF
NA TRBJ2-2 TRBD2 TRBV9 TGTGCCAGCAGCGAAAAAACTAGCGGAAACACCGGGGAGCTGTTTTTT CASSEKTSGNTGELFF
NA TRBJ2-2 NA TRBV28 TGTGCCAGCAGGCCTCCAGCGTCAACGAACACCGGGGAGCTGTTTTTT CASRPPASTNTGELFF
NA TRBJ2-5 NA TRBV20-1 TGCAGTGCGGAGGAGACCCAGTACTTC CSAEETQYF
NA TRBJ2-5 NA TRBV30 TGTGCCTGGAAGCCTTCGGGGGAGACCCAGTACTTC CAWKPSGETQYF
NA TRBJ1-5 NA TRBV7-2 TGTGCCAGCAGCCTAGGAGGCCTAGAGCCCCAGCATTTT CASSLGGLEPQHF
NA TRBJ2-1 TRBD2 TRBV24-1 TGTGCCACCAGTGATTTGGGGACTATAAATGAGCAGTTCTTC CATSDLGTINEQFF
NA TRBJ2-3 NA TRBV6-5 TGTGCCACCCGGGTGGCATTAGGGACGCAGTATTTT CATRVALGTQYF
NA TRBJ2-3 TRBD1 TRBV28 TGTGCCAGCAGTTTATATGTCCCCGGACAGGGGGCTTATACGCAGTATTTT CASSLYVPGQGAYTQYF
NA TRBJ2-7 TRBD2 TRBV9 TGTGCCAGCAGCCCTGGGACTATCTCCTACGAGCAGTACTTC CASSPGTISYEQYF
NA TRBJ1-6 NA TRBV11-2 TGTGCCAGCAGCCATCGGAATAATTTGTCACCCCTCCACTTT CASSHRNNLSPLHF
NA TRBJ1-6 TRBD1 TRBV7-8 TGTGCCAGCAGCTTAGCGCAGGGGGTGAATTCACCCCTCCACTTT CASSLAQGVNSPLHF
NA TRBJ2-5 NA TRBV21-1 TGTGCCAGCAGCAAACTCGCAGGGAAAGATTTGGAGACCCAGTACTTC CASSKLAGKDLETQYF
NA TRBJ1-4 NA TRBV28 TGTGCCAGCAGTACCCCCGAGGCGGCTAATGAAAAACTGTTTTTT CASSTPEAANEKLFF
NA TRBJ1-4 NA TRBV6-5 TGTGCCAGCAGTCCCTTAGGTGAAAAACTGTTTTTT CASSPLGEKLFF
once TRBJ1-5 NA TRBV19 TGTGCCAGTAGTCTCACAGAACTTAATCAGCCCCAGCATTTT CASSLTELNQPQHF
NA TRBJ2-5 TRBD1 TRBV28 TGTGCCAGCAGTAGTCCGCAGACAGGGGCGGAGACCCAGTACTTC CASSSPQTGAETQYF
once TRBJ2-7 NA TRBV9 TGTGCCAGCAGCCCCCAAATTTCAGGGCCCGAGCAGTACTTC CASSPQISGPEQYF
NA TRBJ2-7 TRBD2 TRBV19 TGTGCCAGTAGCAAAACTAGCGGGAGCTCCTACGAGCAGTACTTC CASSKTSGSSYEQYF
NA TRBJ1-1 NA TRBV19 TGTGCCACCCATCGGCGGGGCGCGGGCACTGAAGCTTTCTTT CATHRRGAGTEAFF
NA TRBJ2-7 TRBD2 TRBV9 TGTGCCAGCAGCGTAGGATTAGCGGGAGGGCCGGGCTACGAGCAGTACTTC CASSVGLAGGPGYEQYF
NA TRBJ2-3 NA TRBV11-1 TGTGCCAGCAGCTCCAGGGTAGGGACAGATACGCAGTATTTT CASSSRVGTDTQYF
NA TRBJ2-7 NA TRBV4-3 TGCGCCAGCAGCCAAGAATTGAATTTTGCCTCCTACGAGCAGTACTTC CASSQELNFASYEQYF